Listed below are T cell receptor beta chains from one sample, sequenced in a study of glioma-infiltrating T cells after dendritic cell vaccination. The table came from immunoSEQ multiplex PCR; TCRdb's copy has only in-frame clones and leaves some out. The sample has roughly 87,000 clones, about four fifths seen once; the top ten hold under 7%. Sequenced here: blood, sampled after dendritic cell vaccination. These receptors all stem from a human donor with glioblastoma. The CDR3 runs from the conserved cysteine through the conserved F or W. A D gene is named only where the DNA matches it firmly. A clone size is listed for some rows: how often the clone was seen (once, few, many), or a class if it is expanded.

abundance: -
j_gene: TRBJ2-1
v_gene: TRBV7-2
d_gene: TRBD2
CDR3aa: CASSSGLAGGVEQFF
CDR3nt: TGTGCCAGCAGCTCCGGACTAGCGGGGGGGGTAGAGCAGTTCTTC

abundance: -
j_gene: TRBJ2-1
v_gene: TRBV18
d_gene: TRBD1
CDR3aa: CASSPIDRGRFDEQFF
CDR3nt: TGTGCCAGCTCACCTATTGACAGGGGGCGATTTGATGAGCAGTTCTTC

abundance: few
j_gene: TRBJ1-6
v_gene: TRBV9
d_gene: TRBD1
CDR3aa: CASSVGQGTDSPLHF
CDR3nt: TGTGCCAGCAGCGTCGGACAGGGGACCGATTCACCCCTCCACTTT

abundance: -
j_gene: TRBJ2-7
v_gene: TRBV2
d_gene: -
CDR3aa: CASGGGLSEQYF
CDR3nt: TGTGCCAGCGGAGGGGGCCTGTCCGAGCAGTACTTC

abundance: once
j_gene: TRBJ1-4
v_gene: TRBV9
d_gene: -
CDR3aa: CASSVGGNSDEKLFF
CDR3nt: TGTGCCAGCAGCGTAGGAGGAAACTCGGATGAAAAACTGTTTTTT

abundance: -
j_gene: TRBJ1-2
v_gene: TRBV14
d_gene: -
CDR3aa: CASSQVAGSEGGYTF
CDR3nt: TGTGCCAGCAGCCAAGTGGCAGGGTCGGAGGGTGGCTACACCTTC

abundance: -
j_gene: TRBJ1-3
v_gene: TRBV6-5
d_gene: -
CDR3aa: CASSYSSRNTIYF
CDR3nt: TGTGCCAGCAGTTACTCTTCCAGAAACACCATATATTTT

abundance: few
j_gene: TRBJ2-1
v_gene: TRBV30
d_gene: TRBD1
CDR3aa: CAWTSGQGNEQFF
CDR3nt: TGTGCCTGGACGTCGGGACAGGGCAATGAGCAGTTCTTC

abundance: -
j_gene: TRBJ1-2
v_gene: TRBV5-6
d_gene: -
CDR3aa: CASSLGQENYGYTF
CDR3nt: TGTGCCAGCAGCTTGGGACAGGAGAACTATGGCTACACCTTC

abundance: few
j_gene: TRBJ1-4
v_gene: TRBV7-2
d_gene: -
CDR3aa: CASSMGSAGNEKLFF
CDR3nt: TGTGCCAGCAGCATGGGGTCAGCGGGTAATGAAAAACTGTTTTTT

abundance: few
j_gene: TRBJ1-1
v_gene: TRBV10-3
d_gene: -
CDR3aa: CASSDSEAFF
CDR3nt: TGTGCCAGCAGCGACAGTGAAGCTTTCTTT

abundance: -
j_gene: TRBJ1-1
v_gene: TRBV6-1
d_gene: -
CDR3aa: CASMLLEMNTEAFF
CDR3nt: TGTGCCAGCATGCTCTTAGAAATGAACACTGAAGCTTTCTTT

abundance: -
j_gene: TRBJ2-5
v_gene: TRBV13
d_gene: -
CDR3aa: CASSFGQQETQYF
CDR3nt: TGTGCCAGCAGCTTCGGACAACAAGAGACCCAGTACTTC

abundance: few
j_gene: TRBJ1-5
v_gene: TRBV5-5
d_gene: TRBD1
CDR3aa: CASSISGTGNQPQHF
CDR3nt: TGTGCCAGCAGCATTTCCGGGACAGGCAATCAGCCCCAGCATTTT

abundance: -
j_gene: TRBJ1-2
v_gene: TRBV2
d_gene: -
CDR3aa: CASSEALAALLFNTF
CDR3nt: TGTGCCAGCAGTGAAGCGCTGGCGGCATTACTATTTAACACCTTC

abundance: -
j_gene: TRBJ2-5
v_gene: TRBV7-9
d_gene: -
CDR3aa: CASSLASVETQYF
CDR3nt: TGTGCCAGCAGCTTAGCGTCAGTAGAGACCCAGTACTTC

abundance: -
j_gene: TRBJ2-7
v_gene: TRBV30
d_gene: TRBD1
CDR3aa: CAWGTGVSYEQYF
CDR3nt: TGTGCCTGGGGGACAGGGGTCTCCTACGAGCAGTACTTC

abundance: -
j_gene: TRBJ1-1
v_gene: TRBV2
d_gene: -
CDR3aa: CASSGSPRKTEAFF
CDR3nt: TGTGCCAGCTCGGGTAGCCCGAGGAAGACTGAAGCTTTCTTT

abundance: -
j_gene: TRBJ1-2
v_gene: TRBV6-5
d_gene: -
CDR3aa: CASSYVSRDSYGYTF
CDR3nt: TGTGCCAGCAGTTACGTGAGCAGGGACTCCTATGGCTACACCTTC

abundance: -
j_gene: TRBJ2-5
v_gene: TRBV19
d_gene: TRBD1
CDR3aa: CASSTAAGTGKETQYF
CDR3nt: TGTGCCAGTAGTACTGCCGCCGGGACAGGGAAAGAGACCCAGTACTTC

abundance: -
j_gene: TRBJ1-1
v_gene: TRBV2
d_gene: -
CDR3aa: CASSEYTEAFF
CDR3nt: TGTGCCAGCAGTGAATATACTGAAGCTTTCTTT

abundance: -
j_gene: TRBJ2-5
v_gene: TRBV4-1
d_gene: -
CDR3aa: CASSQEREGGPETQYF
CDR3nt: TGCGCCAGCAGCCAAGAGAGGGAGGGGGGGCCGGAGACCCAGTACTTC

abundance: -
j_gene: TRBJ1-1
v_gene: TRBV5-1
d_gene: -
CDR3aa: CASSLPDKRNTEAFF
CDR3nt: TGCGCCAGCAGCTTACCGGACAAAAGGAACACTGAAGCTTTCTTT

abundance: -
j_gene: TRBJ1-2
v_gene: TRBV11-2
d_gene: -
CDR3aa: CASSLETLNYGYTF
CDR3nt: TGTGCCAGCAGCCTAGAGACACTGAACTATGGCTACACCTTC

abundance: -
j_gene: TRBJ2-5
v_gene: TRBV27
d_gene: -
CDR3aa: CASSLWVGETQYF
CDR3nt: TGTGCCAGCAGTTTGTGGGTGGGCGAGACCCAGTACTTC

abundance: -
j_gene: TRBJ1-1
v_gene: TRBV29-1
d_gene: -
CDR3aa: CSVEEESNTEAFF
CDR3nt: TGCAGCGTTGAAGAAGAGTCTAACACTGAAGCTTTCTTT

abundance: -
j_gene: TRBJ1-2
v_gene: TRBV27
d_gene: TRBD1
CDR3aa: CASSFRTGDYGYTF
CDR3nt: TGTGCCAGCAGTTTCCGGACAGGGGACTATGGCTACACCTTC

abundance: -
j_gene: TRBJ2-2
v_gene: TRBV15
d_gene: TRBD2
CDR3aa: CATSRDSTSGPGELFF
CDR3nt: TGTGCCACCAGCAGAGATAGCACTAGCGGGCCCGGGGAGCTGTTTTTT

abundance: -
j_gene: TRBJ1-2
v_gene: TRBV5-8
d_gene: -
CDR3aa: CASSRWTGKGDGYTF
CDR3nt: TGTGCCAGCAGCCGGTGGACTGGAAAGGGAGATGGCTACACCTTC